This T cell receptor (beta chain) is drawn from a study of OX40 agonist ivuxolimab in advanced cancers. TCRdb's table, derived via immunoSEQ multiplex PCR, lists solely in-frame clones and lacks some. The sample records some 19,000 clones, roughly nine tenths being singletons. Germline V CDR1 and CDR2: SGHNT, YENEEA. Trimming stripped 1 base from V and 6 bases from J, with 7 bases between. The CDR3 consists of 14 residues. V usage is TRBV11-3 and J usage is TRBJ1-6; tentatively, D is TRBD1 (5 bases). The source of this sequence is an adult with an advanced solid tumor such as melanoma, head and neck, liver or kidney cancer. The sample here was CD4+ or CD8+ T cells sorted from blood, taken in a trial of the OX40 agonist ivuxolimab. This CDR3 is CASSLVGTNSPLHF. CDR3 nucleotides: TGTGCCAGCAGCTTAGTGGGGACTAATTCACCCCTCCACTTT. Together with reference TRBV11-3 and TRBJ1-6, the CDR3 gives the full variable domain: EAGVVQSPRYKIIEKKQPVAFWCNPISGHNTLYWYLQNLGQGPELLIRYENEEAVDDSQLPKDRFSAERLKGVDSTLKIQPAELGDSAVYLCASSLVGTNSPLHFGNGTRLTVT.